This TCR beta chain was identified during a study of identical twins. TCRdb re-called the 5' RACE reads through MiXCR, storing one row per CDR3 protein. The sample contains about 660,000 distinct CDR3 sequences, 8% to 9% of which appear only once. The CDR3 contains 12 residues. Per germline, CDR1 MNHEY and CDR2 SVGAGI. V lost 6 bases and J 2 bases, leaving 8 bases between the germline ends. This sample also appeared in a second study, on yellow fever vaccine responses in identical twins. That investigation notes: The T cell response to vaccination in identical twins was reportedly partly convergent and partly personalized.

Sample: PBMCs. This TCR was recovered from a woman aged 18 to 35 in good health. The rearrangement uses TRBV6-5 and TRBJ2-7, with D uncertain. The CDR3 coding sequence is TGTGCCAGCAGCCGGAATGCCTACGAGCAGTACTTC. Translating it yields CASSRNAYEQYF.